This T cell receptor (beta chain) was obtained from a study of blood T cell repertoires in COVID-19. In the study overall: From the United States, Italy and Spain came samples of acute and convalescent COVID-19. From T cells, B-cell-depleted T cells, or PBMCs came the material, which was cDNA or gDNA.

Original analysis: Reference gene primer amplification gave estimated nucleated cell counts. Generated by immunoSEQ multiplex PCR, the TCRdb table keeps only in-frame clones and is missing some. D and trimming were read from the DNA, whereas the V and J calls and clone size are those reported in that table. This sample has a few hundred thousand clones; over 75% occur once, and the top ten carry roughly 2%. Input material: peripheral blood. The sequence was collected from a man aged 30-40 years who had recovered from COVID-19.

The DNA of the CDR3 is TGTGCCACCAGTGCCAATAATTCACCCCTCCACTTT. It specifies CATSANNSPLHF. This sequence joins TRBV24-1 and TRBJ1-6; D is unresolved. The CDR3 sequence is 12 residues long. Deletions cut 5 bases from V and 5 bases from J, with 3 bases between. Looked up from germline, CDR1 is KGHDR and CDR2 is SFDVKD.